In this sample, the clone carrying this T cell receptor beta chain turned up a few times. Its antigen is unidentified. The sample originates from a study of beta chain features in type 1 diabetes. Whole-study context: Age and gender were similar between patients and healthy donors, as were cell yields.

Every bit of the isolated RNA underwent reverse transcription, so sequencing read expressed TCRB transcripts. Repertoires were generated with immunoSEQ multiplex PCR, while TCRdb's copy carries only in-frame clones and drops some. The data show hundreds of thousands of clones, with 10% to 15% seen just once and roughly 0.017% held by the top ten. Regarding the study as a whole: For cells with high TCR expression, cDNA sequencing could yield over-representation.

The V gene's germline CDR1 is MDHEN and CDR2 SYDVKM. J gave up 5 bases and V 5 bases, and 10 bases lay outside the gene matches. The CDR3 extends over 15 amino acids. A CD45RO/CCR7/CD25/CD127/CD95/CD27 panel sorted naive, central memory, regulatory and stem cell-like memory CD4+ cells. This chain uses TRBV28 with TRBJ2-5; TRBD2 aligns across 8 bases. This sequence originates from a man younger than 30 in good health. The material sequenced was naive CD4+ T cells from blood. The CDR3 loop reads CASSTAGTSPETQYF. The DNA of the CDR3 is TGTGCCAGCAGTACGGCCGGGACTAGTCCGGAGACCCAGTACTTC.